This T cell receptor (beta chain) comes out of a study of beta chain features in type 1 diabetes. Study in general: Investigators examined roughly 99,000,000 sorted cells across all samples.

This CDR3 is 15 amino acids long. Germline loops: CDR1 SEHNR, CDR2 FQNEAQ (reference sequence). V lost 3 bases and J lost 2, with 11 bases in between. Broader study findings: Patients with Type 1 diabetes showed moderately but significantly shorter TCRB CDR3s in all four CD4+ subsets. In type 1 diabetes patients, VDJ junctions had fewer insertions; deletions at these junctions were more frequent.

This clone occurred a few times. Its antigen remains unidentified. What was sequenced were expressed TCRB transcripts, since all of the isolated RNA had been reverse transcribed. Repertoires were generated with immunoSEQ multiplex PCR, while TCRdb's copy carries only in-frame clones and drops some. Here the sample spans approximately 600,000 clones, around 12% being singletons. The sequence was collected from a man aged 25-45 years with type 1 diabetes. Material for sequencing was naive CD4+ T cells from blood. This chain links TRBV7-9 with TRBJ2-1, with TRBD2 as a possible D gene (5 bases). Here the CDR3 reads CASSLGMTTYNEQFF. The CDR3 nucleotides read TGTGCCAGCAGCTTGGGGATGACTACCTACAATGAGCAGTTCTTC.